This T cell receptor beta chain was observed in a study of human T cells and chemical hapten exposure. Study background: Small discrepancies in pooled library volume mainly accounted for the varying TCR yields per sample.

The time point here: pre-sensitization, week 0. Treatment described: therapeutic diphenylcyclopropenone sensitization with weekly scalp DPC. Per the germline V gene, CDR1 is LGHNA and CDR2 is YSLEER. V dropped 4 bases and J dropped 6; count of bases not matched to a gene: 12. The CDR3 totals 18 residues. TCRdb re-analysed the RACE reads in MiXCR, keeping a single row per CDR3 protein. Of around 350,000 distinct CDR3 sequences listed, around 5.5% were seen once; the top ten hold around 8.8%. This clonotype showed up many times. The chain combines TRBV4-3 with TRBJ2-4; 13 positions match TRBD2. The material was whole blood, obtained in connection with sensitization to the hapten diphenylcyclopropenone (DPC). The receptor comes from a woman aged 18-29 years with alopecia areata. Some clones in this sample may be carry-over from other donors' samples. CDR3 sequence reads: CASSPYATSGGAGNIQYF. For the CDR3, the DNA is TGCGCCAGCAGCCCGTACGCTACTAGCGGGGGGGCCGGAAACATTCAGTACTTC.